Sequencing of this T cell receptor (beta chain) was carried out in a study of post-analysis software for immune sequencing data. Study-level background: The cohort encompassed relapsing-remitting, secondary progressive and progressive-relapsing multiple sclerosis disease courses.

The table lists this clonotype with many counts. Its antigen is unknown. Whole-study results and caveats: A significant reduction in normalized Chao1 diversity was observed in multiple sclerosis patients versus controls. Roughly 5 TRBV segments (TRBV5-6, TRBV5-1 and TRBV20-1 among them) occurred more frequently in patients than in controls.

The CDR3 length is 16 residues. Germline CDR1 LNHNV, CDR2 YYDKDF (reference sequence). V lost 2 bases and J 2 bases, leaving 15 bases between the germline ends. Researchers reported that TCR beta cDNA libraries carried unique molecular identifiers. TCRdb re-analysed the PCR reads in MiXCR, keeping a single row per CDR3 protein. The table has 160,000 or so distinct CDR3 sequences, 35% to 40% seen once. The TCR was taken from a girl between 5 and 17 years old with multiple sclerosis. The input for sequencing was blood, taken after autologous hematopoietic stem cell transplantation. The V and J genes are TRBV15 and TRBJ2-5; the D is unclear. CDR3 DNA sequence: TGTGCCACCAGCAGACTAACTGTGGGTCGGCAAGAGACCCAGTACTTC. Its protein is CATSRLTVGRQETQYF.